This T cell receptor beta chain is drawn from a study of naive and memory T cell subsets. Reverse transcription of blood and skin TCR RNA was primed at alpha and beta constant regions. TCRdb reprocessed the 5' RACE reads via MiXCR and lists one record per CDR3 protein. Altogether just over 25,000 distinct CDR3 sequences are present, approximately 24% being singletons, with the ten largest covering approximately 1.8%. This CDR3 spans 13 amino acids. Trimming removed 2 bases from V and 1 base from J, with 6 bases in between. Germline V CDR1 and CDR2: SGHRS, YFSETQ. Adult healthy volunteers gave 2.5 ml peripheral blood for whole-blood RNA.

This receptor was identified in a female donor in good health. The rearrangement joins TRBV5-1 to TRBJ2-5; D unresolved. CDR3 amino acids: CASSFQAQETQYF. CDR3 DNA: TGCGCCAGCAGCTTCCAGGCCCAAGAGACCCAGTACTTC.